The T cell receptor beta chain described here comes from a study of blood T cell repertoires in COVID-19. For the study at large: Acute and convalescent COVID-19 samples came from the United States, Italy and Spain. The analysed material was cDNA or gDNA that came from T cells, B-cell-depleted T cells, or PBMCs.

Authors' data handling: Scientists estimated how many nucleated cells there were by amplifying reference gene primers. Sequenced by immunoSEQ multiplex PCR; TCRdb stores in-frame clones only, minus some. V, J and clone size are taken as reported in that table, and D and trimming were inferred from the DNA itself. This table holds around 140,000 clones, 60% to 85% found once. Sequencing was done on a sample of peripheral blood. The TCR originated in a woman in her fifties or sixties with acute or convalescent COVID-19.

Here the CDR3 DNA reads TGTGCCTGGAGAATCAGGGGGCCAGCTAGCTCTGGAAACACCATATATTTT. It encodes CAWRIRGPASSGNTIYF. The J gene is TRBJ1-3, the V gene TRBV30; 8 bases fit TRBD1. The CDR3 runs 17 residues. The germline V gene encodes CDR1 GTSNPN and CDR2 SVGIG (reference sequence). V lost 3 bases, J lost 0 bases, and 10 bases stayed unmatched.